This T cell receptor (beta chain) appears in the sequencing data of a study of blood T cell repertoires in COVID-19. Across the study: From T cells, B-cell-depleted T cells, or PBMCs came the material, which was cDNA or gDNA.

The ends were cut back, 7 bases at V and 3 bases at J, with 18 bases in the middle. Germline-derived CDR1 and CDR2 are PRHDT and FYEKMQ (reference sequence). CDR3 length: 15 residues. Measured with immunoSEQ multiplex PCR; TCRdb has only the in-frame clones, and not every one. The sample shows about 210,000 clones, about 87% of them seen only once. Assignment of participants to cohorts was predicated upon participant-reported clinical history. The source of this sequence is a man aged 18 to 30 with acute COVID-19. The gene calls are TRBV13 and TRBJ1-1, with TRBD1 as a possible D gene (5 bases). The sample comprised PBMCs or T cells enriched from blood (not recorded which). The CDR3 DNA follows: TGTGCCAGCACGCACTGGGGGAGGGGCGACACTGAAGCTTTCTTT. This translates into CASTHWGRGDTEAFF.